The next 23 T cell receptor beta chains were all read from a single sample in a study of identical twins. TCRdb used MiXCR to reprocess the 5' RACE reads, holding one entry per CDR3 protein. The table lists about 890,000 distinct CDR3 sequences, more than 9% of them singletons, with around 1.5% in the top ten. These data were also filed under a second study, of yellow fever vaccine responses in identical twins.

The specimen sequenced was PBMCs. These receptors all come from a woman under 30 in good health.

This clonotype turned up a few times. This chain links TRBV9 with TRBJ2-3, with 8 bases fitting TRBD2. This CDR3 is 15 amino acids long. Per germline, CDR1 SGDLS and CDR2 YYNGEE. V was clipped by 4 bases and J by 2 bases; unmatched bases: 6. CDR3 DNA sequence: TGTGCCAGCAGCTATAAGCGGGAGCACACAGATACGCAGTATTTT. Protein product: CASSYKREHTDTQYF.

The genes are TRBV28 and TRBJ1-1; possible D gene TRBD1, 6 bases. The CDR3 consists of 16 residues. V was trimmed by 1 base and J by 6 bases, leaving 18 bases between them. CDR1 and CDR2 (germline): MDHEN, SYDVKM. CDR3 nucleotide sequence: TGTGCCAGCAGTTTATTGGGGGGGCAGGGTGTTGCTGAAGCTTTCTTT. Protein sequence: CASSLLGGQGVAEAFF.

The chain combines TRBV15 with TRBJ1-4; D may be TRBD1 (6 bases). The germline V and J ends were trimmed by 2 bases and 8 bases, with 15 bases remaining between them. CDR3 length: 15 residues. The germline V gene has CDR1 LNHNV and CDR2 YYDKDF (reference sequence). CDR3 loop: CATSRPGVWEEKLFF. CDR3 nucleotides: TGTGCCACCAGCAGACCAGGGGTATGGGAGGAAAAACTGTTTTTT.

In its sample, this clonotype was seen many times. The chain recombines TRBV12-3 or TRBV12-4 with TRBJ2-1; the match to TRBD2 covers 7 bases. V trimming: 4 bases; J trimming: 7 bases; junction bases outside the gene matches: 13. The CDR3 contains 16 residues. CDR3 sequence (DNA): TGTGCCAGCAGTTCCTTGGGACTAACCCTCCCTAATGAGCAGTTCTTC. It codes for CASSSLGLTLPNEQFF.

The chain employs TRBV7-8 and TRBJ2-7, with TRBD2 matching over 7 bases. The germline gives CDR1 SGHVS, CDR2 FQNEAQ. There are 15 residues in the CDR3. Trimming took 5 bases from V and 3 from J; bases not matched to a gene: 10. CDR3: CASSPTGAGVYEQYF. The DNA of the CDR3 is TGTGCCAGCAGCCCCACCGGGGCGGGAGTCTACGAGCAGTACTTC.

The chain has TRBV19 and TRBJ2-5, with TRBD1 matching 7 bases. The CDR3 is 15 residues long. The V gene's germline CDR1 is LNHDA and CDR2 SQIVND (reference sequence). Trimming took 5 bases from V and 2 from J; bases not matched to a gene: 8. CDR3: CASSPRQGLQETQYF. CDR3 DNA sequence: TGTGCCAGTAGTCCGAGACAGGGTTTACAAGAGACCCAGTACTTC.

This clonotype was seen a handful of times. This chain joins TRBV20-1 and TRBJ2-7; 8 nucleotides match TRBD2. The ends lost 3 bases at V and 6 bases at J; junction bases unmatched: 10. The CDR3 contains 14 residues. In germline, CDR1 is DFQATT, CDR2 SNEGSKA (reference sequence). CDR3 sequence reads: CSASSSGSVSEQYF. In DNA form, the CDR3 reads TGCAGTGCTAGTTCTAGCGGGTCCGTCTCCGAGCAGTACTTC.

The table lists this clonotype with a few counts. V is TRBV29-1 and J is TRBJ1-1, with 7 positions matching TRBD1. With V trimmed by 3 bases and J by 1 base, 2 bases remained unmatched. CDR1 and CDR2 from the germline V gene are SQVTM and ANQGSEA. This CDR3 comprises 13 residues. CDR3 region: CSVDRTGNTEAFF. The DNA for the CDR3 is TGCAGCGTTGACCGGACAGGGAACACTGAAGCTTTCTTT.

This clonotype has more than one count but fewer than ten. The CDR3 DNA reads as TGTGCCAGCAGCTCGACAGGTCCGGGCACCGGGGAGCTGTTTTTT. This codes for CASSSTGPGTGELFF. The chain combines TRBV7-6 with TRBJ2-2; TRBD1 is a possible D gene (6 bases). V lost 4 bases and J 4 bases, leaving 13 bases between the germline ends. Germline V gene sequence: CDR1 SGHVS, CDR2 FNYEAQ. This CDR3 contains 15 residues.

The V call is TRBV4-1, the J call TRBJ2-7; D is undetermined. CDR1 is MGHRA and CDR2 is YSYEKL in the germline V gene. The CDR3 is 14 amino acids. This CDR3 is CVSSQDPWGYEQYV. DNA for the CDR3: TGCGTCAGCAGCCAAGATCCTTGGGGCTACGAGCAGTACGTC.

The CDR3: CASSSLWDRGSGSTGELFF. DNA for the CDR3: TGTGCCAGCAGTTCTCTTTGGGATAGAGGGTCGGGGAGCACCGGGGAGCTGTTTTTT. The chain carries TRBV6-5 and TRBJ2-2; possibly TRBD2 for D (5 bases). CDR3 length: 19 residues. CDR1 MNHEY and CDR2 SVGAGI come from the germline V gene. Trimming pared 4 bases from V and 4 bases from J, leaving 25 bases between.

The chain employs TRBV27 and TRBJ2-4; the D is unclear. The CDR3 covers 15 residues. V lost 7 bases, J lost 3 bases, and 16 bases lay in between. Germline-derived CDR1 and CDR2 are MNHEY and SMNVEV (reference sequence). The CDR3 protein is CASTPFWGSKNIQYF. In DNA form, the CDR3 reads TGTGCCAGCACCCCCTTTTGGGGTAGCAAAAACATTCAGTACTTC.

This clonotype has only a few counts. The CDR3 sequence: CASSYYPGLADPYEQYF. CDR3 in DNA: TGTGCCAGCAGTTACTACCCCGGACTAGCGGACCCCTACGAGCAGTACTTC. This chain links TRBV6-5 with TRBJ2-7, with 10 positions matching TRBD2. Germline V gene data show CDR1 as MNHEY and CDR2 as SVGAGI. V lost 1 base to trimming and J lost 2 bases; unmatched junction nucleotides: 8. The CDR3 covers 17 residues.

This sequence joins TRBV2 and TRBJ1-6, with 12 positions matching TRBD1. Germline values: CDR1 SNHLY, CDR2 FYNNEI. With 3 bases clipped from V and 9 bases from J, the junction kept 6 bases outside the gene matches. The CDR3 has 16 residues. The CDR3, as DNA: TGTGCCAGCAGTGATTCTGGGACAGGGGGCGTTTCACCCCTCCACTTT. Its translation: CASSDSGTGGVSPLHF. Full variable domain (outside the CDR3, taken from reference TRBV2 and TRBJ1-6): EPEVTQTPSHQVTQMGQEVILRCVPISNHLYFYWYRQILGQKVEFLVSFYNNEISEKSEIFDDQFSVERPDGSNFTLKIRSTKLEDSAMYFCASSDSGTGGVSPLHFGNGTRLTVT.

The V and J genes are TRBV6-1 and TRBJ2-2, with 7 bases matching TRBD1. Germline-derived CDR1 and CDR2 are MNHNS and SASEGT. This CDR3 has 15 residues. With V trimmed by 6 bases and J by 4 bases, 8 bases remained unmatched. The CDR3 sequence: CASRKGQAGTGELFF. The DNA of the CDR3 is TGTGCCAGCAGAAAAGGACAGGCGGGCACCGGGGAGCTGTTTTTT.

In this sample, this clonotype turned up many times. CDR3 sequence reads: CAISAGQDTEAFF. The CDR3 DNA reads as TGTGCCATCAGTGCGGGACAGGACACTGAAGCTTTCTTT. V usage is TRBV10-3 and J usage is TRBJ1-1; 8 bases agree with TRBD1. Trimming removed 4 bases from V and 3 bases from J; junction bases left unmatched: 1. This CDR3 spans 13 amino acids. The germline V gene encodes CDR1 ENHRY and CDR2 SYGVKD.

V and J are TRBV3-1 and TRBJ1-1, with unresolved D. V lost 0 bases and J 4 bases, leaving 9 bases between the germline ends. CDR1 is LGHDT, CDR2 YNNKEL, per germline (reference sequence). CDR3 length equals 14 residues. The chain's CDR3 is CASSQDRWITEAFF. CDR3 DNA sequence: TGTGCCAGCAGCCAAGATCGGTGGATCACTGAAGCTTTCTTT.

A few counts support this clonotype. The chain links TRBV20-1 to TRBJ1-1, with D possibly matching TRBD1 (5 bases). The ends were cut back, 0 bases at V and 3 bases at J, with 8 bases in the middle. The V gene's germline CDR1 is DFQATT and CDR2 SNEGSKA (reference sequence). The length of the CDR3 is 13 residues. The CDR3: CSARDLGDTEAFF. The CDR3 DNA reads TGCAGTGCTAGAGATCTGGGGGACACTGAAGCTTTCTTT.

V gene TRBV5-4 combines with J gene TRBJ2-7; 9 bases map to TRBD2. The germline V gene has CDR1 SGHNT and CDR2 YYREEE (reference sequence). V was pared by 4 bases and J by 3 bases, with 11 bases of the junction left unmatched. The CDR3 contains 16 residues. The CDR3 sequence is CASSPGGLAPIYEQYF. The CDR3 nucleotides read TGTGCCAGCAGCCCGGGTGGACTAGCGCCCATCTACGAGCAGTACTTC. The full variable domain, with the rest looked up from reference TRBV5-4 and TRBJ2-7, is ETGVTQSPTHLIKTRGQQVTLRCSSQSGHNTVSWYQQALGQGPQFIFQYYREEENGRGNFPPRFSGLQFPNYSSELNVNALELDDSALYLCASSPGGLAPIYEQYFGPGTRLTVT.

This clonotype has ten or more counts. This sequence joins TRBV12-3 or TRBV12-4 and TRBJ1-3, with 7 bases fitting TRBD1. V shed 5 bases, J shed 2 bases, and the junction held 6 bases outside the gene matches. The length of the CDR3 is 15 residues. Here the CDR3 DNA reads TGTGCCAGCAGTCCCTGGGACAGAGCTGGAAACACCATATATTTT. This translates into CASSPWDRAGNTIYF.

V gene TRBV29-1 combines with J gene TRBJ2-4; 7 bases line up with TRBD1. V lost 3 bases to trimming and J lost 5 bases; unmatched junction nucleotides: 10. CDR1 is SQVTM, CDR2 ANQGSEA, per germline. The CDR3 is 15 amino acids. CDR3 coding DNA: TGCAGCGTTGAGGGGACAGAGCACAGCCAAAACATTCAGTACTTC. Its protein product is CSVEGTEHSQNIQYF.

The sample holds a few counts of this clonotype. The rearrangement links TRBV11-1 to TRBJ2-6; D is unresolved. From germline, CDR1 is SGHAT and CDR2 FQDESV (reference sequence). V lost 5 bases, J lost 0 bases, and 20 bases lay in between. The CDR3 has 19 amino acids. CDR3 region: CASSKSDSFGDSGANVLTF. The DNA of the CDR3 is TGTGCCAGCAGCAAGAGTGATAGCTTTGGGGACTCTGGGGCCAACGTCCTGACTTTC.

This clonotype was observed a handful of times. The rearrangement links TRBV19 to TRBJ2-1; 7 nucleotides line up with TRBD1. The ends lost 8 bases at V and 10 bases at J; junction bases unmatched: 8. This CDR3 is built from 12 residues. Germline CDR1 is LNHDA and CDR2 is SQIVND (reference sequence). CDR3 nucleotides: TGTGCCAGTCGAAGGACAGGCCTCGAGCAGTTCTTC. The encoded protein is CASRRTGLEQFF. Drawing the rest from reference TRBV19 and TRBJ2-1, the complete variable domain is DGGITQSPKYLFRKEGQNVTLSCEQNLNHDAMYWYRQDPGQGLRLIYYSQIVNDFQKGDIAEGYSVSREKKESFPLTVTSAQKNPTAFYLCASRRTGLEQFFGPGTRLTVL.